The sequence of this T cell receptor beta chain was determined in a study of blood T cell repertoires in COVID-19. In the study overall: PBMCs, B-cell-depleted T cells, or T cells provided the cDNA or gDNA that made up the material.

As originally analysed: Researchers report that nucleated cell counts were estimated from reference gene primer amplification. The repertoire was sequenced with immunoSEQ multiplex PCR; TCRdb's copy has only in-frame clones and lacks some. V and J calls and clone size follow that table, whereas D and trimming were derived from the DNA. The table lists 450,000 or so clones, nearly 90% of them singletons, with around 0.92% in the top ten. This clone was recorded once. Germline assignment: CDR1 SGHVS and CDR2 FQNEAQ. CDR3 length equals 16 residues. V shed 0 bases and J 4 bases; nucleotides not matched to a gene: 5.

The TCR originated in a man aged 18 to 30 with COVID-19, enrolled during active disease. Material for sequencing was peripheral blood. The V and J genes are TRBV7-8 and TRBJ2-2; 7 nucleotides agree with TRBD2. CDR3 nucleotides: TGTGCCAGCAGCTTAGCAGAACTAGCGATCACCGGGGAGCTGTTTTTT. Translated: CASSLAELAITGELFF.